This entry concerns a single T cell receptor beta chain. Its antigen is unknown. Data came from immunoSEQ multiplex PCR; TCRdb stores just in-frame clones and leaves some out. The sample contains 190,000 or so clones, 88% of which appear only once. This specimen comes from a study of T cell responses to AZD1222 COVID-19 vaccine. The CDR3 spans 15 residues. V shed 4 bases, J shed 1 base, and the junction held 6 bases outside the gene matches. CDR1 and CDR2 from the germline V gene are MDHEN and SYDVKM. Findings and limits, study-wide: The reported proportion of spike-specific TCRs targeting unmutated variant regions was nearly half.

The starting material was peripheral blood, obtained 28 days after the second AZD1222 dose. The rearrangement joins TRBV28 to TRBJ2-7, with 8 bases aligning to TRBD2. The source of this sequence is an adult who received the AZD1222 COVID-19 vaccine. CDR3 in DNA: TGTGCCAGCAGTTCCCGGGGGGGCAGGTCCTACGAGCAGTACTTC. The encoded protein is CASSSRGGRSYEQYF.